This TCR beta chain came from a study of T cell responses to AZD1222 COVID-19 vaccine. Profiled with immunoSEQ multiplex PCR; TCRdb holds only in-frame clones, not every one. The table lists about 130,000 clones, roughly 90% of them singletons, with 5.5% to 7% in the top ten. Germline V gene sequence: CDR1 DFQATT, CDR2 SNEGSKA (reference sequence). V gave up 6 bases and J gave up 4 bases, with 9 bases separating them. CDR3 length: 11 residues. The source was peripheral blood, collected on day 0 of AZD1222 vaccination. The source of this sequence is an adult in good health. The J gene is TRBJ2-5, the V gene TRBV20-1, with D possibly matching TRBD2 (6 bases). This CDR3 reads CSARDVETQYF. The CDR3 DNA reads TGCAGTGCGCGGGACGTAGAGACCCAGTACTTC.